What follows is one TCR beta chain and its context. Its cognate antigen is unknown. This sample is drawn from a study of T-cell reconstitution after alpha-beta-depleted transplantation in children. Study observations and caveats: Expanded clones from the graft, numbering several hundred, reportedly supplied alpha-beta T cells about two months after transplant. Some patients' high day-60 TCRbeta diversity was attributed to recipient cells surviving conditioning.

Unique molecular identifiers were incorporated into the prepared TCRbeta library. TCRdb recomputed calls from the PCR reads with MiXCR, one row per CDR3 protein. The data show a few hundred thousand distinct CDR3 sequences, with over 10% seen just once and over 2% held by the top ten. V gave up 0 bases and J gave up 5 bases, with 4 bases separating them. Germline V gene lookup returns CDR1 MGHDK and CDR2 SYGVNS. This CDR3 has 13 residues. The material sequenced was PBMCs, mostly from graft donor cells, taken 360 days after TCRalphabeta/CD19-depleted stem cell transplant. This TCR came from a male patient aged 10 to 17 who had a stem cell transplant for acute myeloid leukemia, so the T cells may come from the graft donor. The gene calls are TRBV25-1 and TRBJ2-2; unclear D gene. The CDR3, as DNA: TGTGCCAGCAGTGAATATCTGACCGGGGAGCTGTTTTTT. Translating it yields CASSEYLTGELFF.